Given below is one TCR beta chain in context. The data were obtained in a study of CD8+CD57+ T cells in acquired aplastic anemia. The study profiled TCR beta VDJ and CDR3 using genomic DNA as template. TCRdb ran MiXCR on the reads and lists one entry per CDR3 protein. The data contain just over 150,000 distinct CDR3 sequences, around half of them singletons. CD8+CD57+ cell expansion had been shown by flow cytometry in patients chosen for sequencing. The material sequenced was sorted CD4+, CD8+, or CD8+CD57+ T cells (not recorded which) from PBMCs. The TCR sequence derives from a human donor with aplastic anemia.

The CDR3 region is CASSATGGGGDYTF. DNA for the CDR3: TGTGCCAGTAGTGCAACGGGCGGGGGTGGTGACTACACCTTC. The V call is TRBV19, the J call TRBJ1-2; TRBD1 might be the D (5 bases). The germline CDR1 and CDR2 sequences are LNHDA and SQIVND (reference sequence). The CDR3 consists of 14 residues. V was trimmed by 5 bases and J by 10 bases, leaving 20 bases between them. Looking up the rest from reference TRBV19 and TRBJ1-2 gives the full variable domain: DGGITQSPKYLFRKEGQNVTLSCEQNLNHDAMYWYRQDPGQGLRLIYYSQIVNDFQKGDIAEGYSVSREKKESFPLTVTSAQKNPTAFYLCASSATGGGGDYTFGSGTRLTVV.